The 31 T cell receptor beta chains below come from one sample, sequenced in a study of response to subunit inactivated influenza vaccine. TCRdb passed the RT-PCR reads through MiXCR, listing each CDR3 protein once. Among 250,000 to 350,000 distinct CDR3 sequences listed, 22% were seen once. The sequencing used PBMCs from blood, collected around 22 months after vaccination. The receptors were gathered from a man aged 45 to 70 who received an inactivated influenza vaccine.

This CDR3 is CASSPRGAGTDTQYF. In nucleotides, the CDR3 is TGTGCCAGCAGTCCGAGGGGAGCGGGAACAGATACGCAGTATTTT. This rearrangement joins TRBV25-1 to TRBJ2-3; 7 bases line up with TRBD2. This CDR3 contains 15 residues. Germline CDR1 is MGHDK and CDR2 is SYGVNS. J lost 3 bases, V lost 5 bases, and 8 bases had no gene match. Full variable domain (rest looked up from reference TRBV25-1 and TRBJ2-3): EADIYQTPRYLVIGTGKKITLECSQTMGHDKMYWYQQDPGMELHLIHYSYGVNSTEKGDLSSESTVSRIRTEHFPLTLESARPSHTSQYLCASSPRGAGTDTQYFGPGTRLTVL.

J is TRBJ2-3 and V is TRBV7-2; D is perhaps TRBD2 (5 bases). Germline values: CDR1 SGHTA, CDR2 FQGNSA. Trimming pared 4 bases from V and 7 bases from J, leaving 12 bases between. The CDR3 has 13 amino acids. The CDR3 DNA sequence: TGTGCCAGCAGCTCGCGAGGAGGCAATACGCAGTATTTT. Translation gives CASSSRGGNTQYF.

This sequence joins TRBV11-2 and TRBJ1-4; D perhaps matches TRBD1 (6 bases). There are 15 residues in the CDR3. CDR1 is SGHAT, CDR2 FQNNGV, per germline. Trimming shortened V by 3 bases and J by 1 base, and 9 bases separated the two germline ends. CDR3 loop: CASSLTRGTNEKLFF. In nucleotides, the CDR3 is TGTGCCAGCAGCTTGACCAGGGGAACTAATGAAAAACTGTTTTTT.

The rearrangement joins TRBV28 to TRBJ2-7; 7 bases line up with TRBD1. V gave up 6 bases and J gave up 4 bases; unmatched junction bases: 9. The CDR3 extends over 14 amino acids. Germline V lookup: CDR1 MDHEN, CDR2 SYDVKM. For the CDR3, the DNA is TGTGCCAGCAGGGACCAGACAGGGTGGTACGAGCAGTACTTC. Encoded protein: CASRDQTGWYEQYF.

This clonotype came up a few times. This chain connects TRBV5-1 to TRBJ2-6; D gene ambiguous. The ends were cut back, 2 bases at V and 2 bases at J, with 11 bases in the middle. This CDR3 spans 16 amino acids. Germline assignment: CDR1 SGHRS and CDR2 YFSETQ. Here the CDR3 reads CASSFFVSPGANVLTF. DNA for the CDR3: TGCGCCAGCAGCTTTTTTGTGTCTCCTGGGGCCAACGTCCTGACTTTC.

This clonotype turned up a few times. The V and J genes are TRBV2 and TRBJ1-4; unclear D gene. The V end was cut by 7 bases, the J end by 10 bases, with 19 bases between. The CDR3 covers 14 residues. Germline CDR1 SNHLY, CDR2 FYNNEI. The CDR3 DNA follows: TGTGCCAGCAACCACAGAGGTAACGAGGGAAAACTGTTTTTT. Translation: CASNHRGNEGKLFF.

CDR3 sequence reads: CATEGVGYGYTF. As DNA, the CDR3 is TGTGCCACCGAGGGGGTGGGGTATGGCTACACCTTC. The chain is built from TRBV12-3 or TRBV12-4 and TRBJ1-2, with D possibly matching TRBD1 (6 bases). The CDR3 runs 12 residues. Trimming left V 10 bases short and J 5 bases short, with 14 bases between.

This clonotype has only a few counts. The chain recombines TRBV29-1 with TRBJ1-5; 9 nucleotides align to TRBD1. Looked up from germline, CDR1 is SQVTM and CDR2 is ANQGSEA. The CDR3 consists of 15 residues. V lost 4 bases and J lost 5; bases outside the gene matches: 9. The CDR3 nucleotides read TGCAGCGTTGTAACGACAGGGGGGATTCATCAGCCCCAGCATTTT. Encoded protein: CSVVTTGGIHQPQHF.

This chain joins TRBV19 and TRBJ2-1; 11 nucleotides align to TRBD1. This CDR3 spans 16 amino acids. The germline V gene encodes CDR1 LNHDA and CDR2 SQIVND (reference sequence). V lost 5 bases, J lost 10 bases, and 13 bases stayed unmatched. The CDR3: CASSPRSGQGALEQFF. Here the CDR3 DNA reads TGTGCCAGTAGTCCCCGTTCCGGACAGGGGGCTCTCGAGCAGTTCTTC. Combining the CDR3 with reference TRBV19 and TRBJ2-1 gives the whole variable domain DGGITQSPKYLFRKEGQNVTLSCEQNLNHDAMYWYRQDPGQGLRLIYYSQIVNDFQKGDIAEGYSVSREKKESFPLTVTSAQKNPTAFYLCASSPRSGQGALEQFFGPGTRLTVL.

This clonotype was seen ten or more times. V usage is TRBV5-1 and J usage is TRBJ1-3; D is uncertain. The germline V and J ends were trimmed by 5 bases and 3 bases, with 9 bases remaining between them. The CDR3 runs to 13 residues. In germline, CDR1 is SGHRS, CDR2 YFSETQ. DNA of the CDR3: TGCGCCAGCAGGGCTGAAGGTGGAAACACCATATATTTT. Protein product: CASRAEGGNTIYF.

There are a few counts of this clonotype. This sequence joins TRBV20-1 and TRBJ2-2; 7 bases are shared with TRBD1. CDR1 and CDR2 from the germline V gene are DFQATT and SNEGSKA (reference sequence). The V and J ends lost 6 bases and 4 bases, in that order; junction bases with no gene match: 8. The CDR3 covers 14 residues. CDR3 DNA: TGCAGTGCCCTACAGGGGTCTACCACCGGGGAGCTGTTTTTT. It yields the protein CSALQGSTTGELFF.

The genes are TRBV29-1 and TRBJ2-1; 9 bases agree with TRBD2. This CDR3 comprises 15 residues. The J segment lost 2 bases and the V segment lost 0 bases, leaving 2 bases of the junction unmatched. Per germline, CDR1 SQVTM and CDR2 ANQGSEA. The CDR3 reads CSVEDRGRAYNEQFF. CDR3 nucleotide sequence: TGCAGCGTTGAAGATCGCGGGAGGGCCTACAATGAGCAGTTCTTC.

This clonotype showed up just a few times. V and J are TRBV4-1 and TRBJ1-2; tentatively, D is TRBD1 (5 bases). V was clipped by 1 base and J by 7 bases, with 19 bases between them. Germline CDR1 and CDR2: MGHRA and YSYEKL. The CDR3 loop spans 16 amino acids. The chain's CDR3 is CASSQGWGPPGGGYTF. The CDR3, as DNA: TGCGCCAGCAGCCAAGGCTGGGGCCCCCCAGGTGGTGGCTACACCTTC.

The chain is built from TRBV7-9 and TRBJ1-3; a weak D match, TRBD1 (6 bases). CDR1 is SEHNR and CDR2 is FQNEAQ in the germline V gene (reference sequence). V lost 9 bases and J 0 bases, leaving 12 bases between the germline ends. The CDR3 length is 14 residues. The CDR3 is CASRRGLSGNTIYF. The CDR3 DNA is TGTGCCAGTCGCCGGGGGCTCTCTGGAAACACCATATATTTT.

This clonotype was recorded a few times. The V and J genes are TRBV4-3 and TRBJ1-1; D ambiguous. The V gene's germline CDR1 is LGHNA and CDR2 YSLEER. The CDR3 consists of 13 residues. V gave up 2 bases and J gave up 5 bases, with 9 bases separating them. The CDR3: CASSQLLWTEAFF. DNA of the CDR3: TGCGCCAGCAGCCAATTGCTATGGACTGAAGCTTTCTTT.

V is TRBV7-6 and J is TRBJ2-3, with 8 bases matching TRBD2. V was pared by 3 bases and J by 3 bases, with 11 bases of the junction left unmatched. CDR3 length: 17 amino acids. CDR1 is SGHVS and CDR2 is FNYEAQ in the germline V gene. The CDR3 sequence is CASSFTFREGRTDTQYF. The DNA of the CDR3 is TGTGCCAGCAGCTTCACGTTCCGGGAGGGCCGAACAGATACGCAGTATTTT.

This clonotype came up many times. This chain joins TRBV6-5 and TRBJ1-2; maybe TRBD1 (6 bases). Germline V gene sequence: CDR1 MNHEY, CDR2 SVGAGI. V was cut by 6 bases and J by 8 bases, with 16 bases left in between. This CDR3 is 13 amino acids long. As DNA, the CDR3 is TGTGCCAGCAGGTTACAGGGTCTGGAGGGCTACACCTTC. It is translated as CASRLQGLEGYTF.

CDR3 sequence reads: CASSGKSNEQFF. DNA of the CDR3: TGCGCCAGCAGCGGAAAATCCAATGAGCAGTTCTTC. The V and J genes are TRBV5-1 and TRBJ2-1; the D is unclear. The CDR3 covers 12 residues. The germline V and J ends were trimmed by 4 bases and 6 bases, with 8 bases remaining between them. Per germline, CDR1 SGHRS and CDR2 YFSETQ.

This clonotype was recorded once. The chain combines TRBV13 with TRBJ2-3; tentative D call: TRBD1 (5 bases). The CDR3 extends over 22 amino acids. The germline CDR1 and CDR2 sequences are PRHDT and FYEKMQ (reference sequence). The ends were cut back, 4 bases at V and 0 bases at J, with 32 bases in the middle. CDR3 nucleotides: TGTGCCAGCAGCTCATCCGACAGCCGAATGAGACTGCGACTTTCTAGCACAGATACGCAGTATTTT. This translates into CASSSSDSRMRLRLSSTDTQYF.

This chain links TRBV10-3 with TRBJ1-1; perhaps TRBD1 as D (5 bases). Germline V CDR1 and CDR2: ENHRY, SYGVKD. CDR3 length equals 14 residues. CDR3 protein: CATDRGRMNTEAFF. CDR3 in DNA: TGTGCTACCGACCGGGGCAGAATGAACACTGAAGCTTTCTTT.

This clonotype was picked up a small number of times. The J gene is TRBJ2-7, the V gene TRBV6-5; a weak D match, TRBD1 (6 bases). This CDR3 region has 14 residues. Trimming took off 4 bases at V and 2 bases at J, with 12 bases between the two ends. Germline CDR1 reads MNHEY; CDR2 reads SVGAGI. CDR3: CASSFRTATYEQYF. The DNA of the CDR3 is TGTGCCAGCAGTTTTCGGACAGCTACCTACGAGCAGTACTTC.

The table lists this clonotype with a few counts. This chain connects TRBV5-6 to TRBJ1-1, with 8 bases fitting TRBD1. The junction had 16 bases not matched to a gene; V was cut back by 9 bases and J by 6 bases. The CDR3 consists of 15 residues. Germline CDR1 and CDR2: SGHDT and YYEEEE. The CDR3 DNA follows: TGTGCCACCCAAGAAGGGGGACAGGCCGGGGCTGAAGCTTTCTTT. The encoded protein is CATQEGGQAGAEAFF.

This clonotype has only a few counts. J is TRBJ2-7 and V is TRBV29-1; TRBD2 matches at 10 bases. The CDR3 runs to 14 residues. CDR1 and CDR2 (germline): SQVTM, ANQGSEA. The J segment lost 6 bases and the V segment lost 2 bases, leaving 7 bases of the junction unmatched. The CDR3 loop is CSVETLAGVREQYF. The DNA for the CDR3 is TGCAGCGTTGAAACGCTAGCGGGAGTCCGCGAGCAGTACTTC.

This clonotype was found a few times. V gene TRBV20-1 combines with J gene TRBJ2-3; 13 bases line up with TRBD2. V shed 6 bases, J shed 3 bases, and the junction held 9 bases outside the gene matches. This CDR3 contains 16 residues. The germline CDR1 and CDR2 sequences are DFQATT and SNEGSKA (reference sequence). CDR3 sequence reads: CSANPSGLAGTDTQYF. The CDR3 coding sequence is TGCAGTGCCAATCCTTCGGGACTAGCGGGGACAGATACGCAGTATTTT.

This clonotype was recorded many times. The chain employs TRBV29-1 and TRBJ1-2; D is undetermined. The germline V gene has CDR1 SQVTM and CDR2 ANQGSEA. The V gene lost 7 bases and the J gene lost 0 bases, with 9 bases spanning the gap. This CDR3 is built from 12 residues. The CDR3 loop reads CSDRRSNYGYTF. CDR3 bases: TGCAGCGACCGACGGTCTAACTATGGCTACACCTTC.

This clonotype was seen more than once but under ten times. The gene calls are TRBV5-5 and TRBJ1-5; D perhaps matches TRBD1 (5 bases). V was cut by 4 bases and J by 1 base, with 21 bases left in between. CDR1 SGHKS and CDR2 YYEKEE come from the germline V gene (reference sequence). This CDR3 contains 18 residues. CDR3 DNA sequence: TGTGCCAGCAGCACTAGGGTAGCAGGGTTTGGGAGCAATCAGCCCCAGCATTTT. Protein product: CASSTRVAGFGSNQPQHF.

This clonotype has only a few counts. V is TRBV12-3 or TRBV12-4 and J is TRBJ1-4; D ambiguous. The germline V and J ends were trimmed by 2 bases and 0 bases, with 19 bases remaining between them. The CDR3 length is 19 residues. CDR3 coding DNA: TGTGCCAGCAGTTTAATGACTAAGCCTTCCAAAGCAACTAATGAAAAACTGTTTTTT. This sequence encodes CASSLMTKPSKATNEKLFF.

This clonotype was counted only a few times. The genes are TRBV20-1 and TRBJ1-4; perhaps TRBD1 as D (6 bases). From germline, CDR1 is DFQATT and CDR2 SNEGSKA (reference sequence). V lost 5 bases, J lost 4 bases, and 11 bases lay in between. The CDR3 contains 13 residues. The CDR3 reads CSAAGANNEKLFF. The CDR3 nucleotides read TGCAGTGCTGCAGGGGCCAATAATGAAAAACTGTTTTTT.

The sample holds a few counts of this clonotype. V gene TRBV3-1 combines with J gene TRBJ1-1; 11 nucleotides match TRBD1. The CDR3 length is 15 residues. After removal of 4 bases from V and 5 bases from J, the junction contained 6 bases not matched to a gene. In germline, CDR1 is LGHDT, CDR2 YNNKEL (reference sequence). DNA for the CDR3: TGTGCCAGCAGCCCTAGGGACAGGGGGTTGACTGAAGCTTTCTTT. Encoded protein: CASSPRDRGLTEAFF.

The rearrangement uses TRBV4-3 and TRBJ2-2; TRBD2 agrees at 7 bases. Per the germline V gene, CDR1 is LGHNA and CDR2 is YSLEER. This CDR3 region has 15 residues. The V and J ends lost 5 bases and 7 bases, in that order; junction bases with no gene match: 10. The CDR3 reads CASSNTAGEGGELFF. In nucleotides, the CDR3 is TGCGCCAGCAGCAATACCGCGGGAGAGGGCGGGGAGCTGTTTTTT.

This clonotype was detected a few times. The V call is TRBV5-6, the J call TRBJ1-4; tentative D call: TRBD1 (6 bases). Germline V lookup: CDR1 SGHDT, CDR2 YYEEEE. V was pared by 1 base and J by 4 bases, with 8 bases between. This CDR3 has 14 amino acids. CDR3 nucleotides: TGTGCCAGCAGCTTGAGACAGGATAATGAAAAACTGTTTTTT. Protein sequence: CASSLRQDNEKLFF.